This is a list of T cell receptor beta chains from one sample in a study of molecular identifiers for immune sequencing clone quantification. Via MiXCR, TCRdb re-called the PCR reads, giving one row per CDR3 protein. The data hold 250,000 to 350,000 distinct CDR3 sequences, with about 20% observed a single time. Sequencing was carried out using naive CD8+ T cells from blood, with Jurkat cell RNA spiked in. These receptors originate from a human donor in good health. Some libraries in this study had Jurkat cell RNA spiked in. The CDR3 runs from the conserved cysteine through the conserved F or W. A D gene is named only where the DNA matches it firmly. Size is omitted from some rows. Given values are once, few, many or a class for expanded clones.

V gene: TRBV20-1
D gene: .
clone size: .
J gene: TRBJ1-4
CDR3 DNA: TGCGGTGCGCCCCCTCCGGGACCACCTCGGGAAAAACTGTTTTTT
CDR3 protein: CGAPPPGPPREKLFF

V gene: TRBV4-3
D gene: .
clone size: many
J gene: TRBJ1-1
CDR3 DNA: TGCGCCAGCAGCCACCCCCCGGCGGCTGAAGCTTTCTTT
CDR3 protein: CASSHPPAAEAFF

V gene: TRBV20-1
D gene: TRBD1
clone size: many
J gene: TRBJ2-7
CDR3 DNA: TGCAGTGCCATCCCGAGGACAGGGGGCCCCCGTGCTGGTCTCTACGAGCAGTACTTC
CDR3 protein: CSAIPRTGGPRAGLYEQYF

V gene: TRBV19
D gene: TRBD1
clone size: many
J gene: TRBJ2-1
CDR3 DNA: TGTGCCAGTAGTCCCTGGACAGGAGGCGTCAATGAGCAGTTCTTC
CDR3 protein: CASSPWTGGVNEQFF

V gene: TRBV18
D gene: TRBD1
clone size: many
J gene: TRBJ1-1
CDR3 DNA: TGTGCCAGCTCACCAGGGACAGGGCCCGCGAACACTGAAGCTTTCTTT
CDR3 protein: CASSPGTGPANTEAFF

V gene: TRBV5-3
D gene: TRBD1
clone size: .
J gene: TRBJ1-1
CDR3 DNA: TGTGCCAGCAGCTTAGGACAGGGGCTCGTTGAAGCTTTCTTT
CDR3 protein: CASSLGQGLVEAFF

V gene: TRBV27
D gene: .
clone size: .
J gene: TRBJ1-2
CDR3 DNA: TGTGCCAGCAGTTGGGGATTAGGATATGGCTACACCTTC
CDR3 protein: CASSWGLGYGYTF

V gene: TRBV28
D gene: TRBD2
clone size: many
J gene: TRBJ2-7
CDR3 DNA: TGTGCCAGCAGTTTATCGACTAGCGGGACCTACGAGCAGTACTTC
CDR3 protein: CASSLSTSGTYEQYF

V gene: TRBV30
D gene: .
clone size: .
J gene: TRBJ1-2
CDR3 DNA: TGTGCCTGGTCCCACGGGCCTAACTATGGCTACACCTTC
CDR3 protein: CAWSHGPNYGYTF

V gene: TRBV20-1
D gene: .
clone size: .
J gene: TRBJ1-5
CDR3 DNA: TGCAGTGCTAGCACAGAAAATAGCAATCAGCCCCAGCATTTT
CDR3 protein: CSASTENSNQPQHF

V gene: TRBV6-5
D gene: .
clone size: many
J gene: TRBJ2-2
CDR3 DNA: TGTGCCAGCAGTCAAGAACCCACGAGAGGGACCGGGGAGCTGTTTTTT
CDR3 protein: CASSQEPTRGTGELFF

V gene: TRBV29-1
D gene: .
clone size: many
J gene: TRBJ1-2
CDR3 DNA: TGCAGCGTTGAAGTACGTCCGGCGTCCTACACCTTC
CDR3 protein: CSVEVRPASYTF

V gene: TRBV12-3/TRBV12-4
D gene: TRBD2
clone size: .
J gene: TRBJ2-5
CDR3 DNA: TGTGCCAGCAGTCACCGGGGCGGAGCGGGGGGGCCAAAAGAGACCCAGTACTTC
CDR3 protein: CASSHRGGAGGPKETQYF

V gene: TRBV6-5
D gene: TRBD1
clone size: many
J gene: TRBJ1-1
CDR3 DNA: TGTGCCAGCAGTTACTCGGACAGGATAGCCTCTGAAGCTTTCTTT
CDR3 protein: CASSYSDRIASEAFF

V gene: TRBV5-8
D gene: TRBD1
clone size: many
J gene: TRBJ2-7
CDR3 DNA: TGTGCCAGCAGCTCCGGGACAGGGGGGTTC
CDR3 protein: CASSSGTGGF

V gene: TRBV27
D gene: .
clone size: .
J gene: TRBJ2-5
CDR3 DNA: TGTGCCAGCAGTTTTAGTGCCTCAGGGACCCAGTACTTC
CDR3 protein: CASSFSASGTQYF

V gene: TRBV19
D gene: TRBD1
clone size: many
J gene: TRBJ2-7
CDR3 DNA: TGTGCCAGTAGTACGAAAGGACAGGGGGCTGGCGAGCAGTACTTC
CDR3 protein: CASSTKGQGAGEQYF

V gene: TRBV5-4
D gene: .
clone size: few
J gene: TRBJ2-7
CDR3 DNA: TGTGCCAGCAGCTTGGTCGGGACCGAGCAGTACTTC
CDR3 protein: CASSLVGTEQYF

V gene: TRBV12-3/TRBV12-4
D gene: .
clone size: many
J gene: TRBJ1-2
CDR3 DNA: TGTGCCAGCACCGATACGGCCCGTCATGCCTATGGCTACACCTTC
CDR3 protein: CASTDTARHAYGYTF

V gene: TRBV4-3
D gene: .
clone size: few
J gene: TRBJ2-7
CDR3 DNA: TGCGCCAGCAGCCAAGCCCCACAGGCCCGGCCCTACGAGCAGTACTTC
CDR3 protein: CASSQAPQARPYEQYF

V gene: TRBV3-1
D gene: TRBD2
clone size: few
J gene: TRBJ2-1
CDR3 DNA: TGTGCCAGCAGCCAAGAAGGGAGTAGCGGGAGGCTAGGGCAGTTCTTC
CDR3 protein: CASSQEGSSGRLGQFF

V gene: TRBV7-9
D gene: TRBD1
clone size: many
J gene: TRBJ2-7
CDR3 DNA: TGTGCCAGCAGCTTAGTAGGAGGACAGGGGGTCTCCTACGAGCAGTACTTC
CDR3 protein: CASSLVGGQGVSYEQYF

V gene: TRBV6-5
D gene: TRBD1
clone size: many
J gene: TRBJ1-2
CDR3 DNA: TGTGCCAGCAGTTACACCCCGACAGGGGACTATGGCTACACCTTC
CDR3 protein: CASSYTPTGDYGYTF

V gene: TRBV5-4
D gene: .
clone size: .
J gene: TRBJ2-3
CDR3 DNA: TGTGCCAGCAGCGACGTAATGGGGGCCGGGGGCACAGATACGCAGTATTTT
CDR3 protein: CASSDVMGAGGTDTQYF

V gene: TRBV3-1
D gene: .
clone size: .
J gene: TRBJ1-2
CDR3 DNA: TGTGCCAGCAGCCGGGCAGGGGAACTTGATGGCTACACCTTC
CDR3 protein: CASSRAGELDGYTF

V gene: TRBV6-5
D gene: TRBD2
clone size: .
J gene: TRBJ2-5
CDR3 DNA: TGTGCCAGCAGCGGGGGGGGGGGGGACTTCCAAGAGACCCAGTACTTC
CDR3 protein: CASSGGGGDFQETQYF

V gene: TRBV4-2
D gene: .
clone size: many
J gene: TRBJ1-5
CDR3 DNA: TGTGCCAGCAGCCATGAGGTCGATCAGCCCCAGCATTTT
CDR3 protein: CASSHEVDQPQHF

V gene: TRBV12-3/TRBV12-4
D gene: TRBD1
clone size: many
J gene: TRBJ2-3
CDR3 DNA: TGTGCCAGCAGTTCCCGGACAGGGGGCGGGGATACGCAGTATTTT
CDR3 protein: CASSSRTGGGDTQYF

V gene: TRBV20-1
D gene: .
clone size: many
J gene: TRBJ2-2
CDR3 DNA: TGCAGTGCTAGTCAGGGCACCGGGGAGCTGTTTTTT
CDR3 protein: CSASQGTGELFF

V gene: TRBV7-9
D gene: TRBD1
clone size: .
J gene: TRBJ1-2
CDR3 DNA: TGTGCCAGCAGCTTCTTAGACAGGGGGGAAGGCTACACCTTC
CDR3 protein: CASSFLDRGEGYTF

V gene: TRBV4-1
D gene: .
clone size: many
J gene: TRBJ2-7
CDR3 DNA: TGCGCCAGCAGCCAAGAACAGGCATCCTACGAGCAGTACTTC
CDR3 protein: CASSQEQASYEQYF

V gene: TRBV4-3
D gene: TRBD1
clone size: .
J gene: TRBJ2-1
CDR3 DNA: TGCGCCAGCGGCCAAGGTGGCGGGACAGGCAATGAGCAGTTCTTC
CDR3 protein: CASGQGGGTGNEQFF

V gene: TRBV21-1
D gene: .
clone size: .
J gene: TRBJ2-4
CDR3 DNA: TGTGCCAGCAGCATCGACAGGGGAACAGCCAAAAACATTCAGTACTTC
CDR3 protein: CASSIDRGTAKNIQYF

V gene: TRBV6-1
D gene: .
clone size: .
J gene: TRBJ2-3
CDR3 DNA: TGTGCCAGCAGTGGGCTAGAACCTAGCACAGATACGCAGTATTTT
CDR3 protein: CASSGLEPSTDTQYF

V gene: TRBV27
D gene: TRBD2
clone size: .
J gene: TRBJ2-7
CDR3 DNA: TGTGCCAGCAGGGTAGCGGGAGGGAGGAACGAGCAGTACTTC
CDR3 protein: CASRVAGGRNEQYF

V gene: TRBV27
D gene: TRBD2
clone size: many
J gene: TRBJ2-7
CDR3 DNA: TGTGCCAGCAGTCCAACTAGCGGCGTCTACTACGAGCAGTACTTC
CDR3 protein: CASSPTSGVYYEQYF

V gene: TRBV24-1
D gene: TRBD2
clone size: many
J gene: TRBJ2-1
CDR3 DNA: TGTGCCACCAGTGATTTGGTTAGCGGGACAAAATACAATGAGCAGTTCTTC
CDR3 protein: CATSDLVSGTKYNEQFF

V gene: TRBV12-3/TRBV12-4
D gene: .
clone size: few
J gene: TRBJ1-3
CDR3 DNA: TGTGCCAGCAGTTTATTCGCAGGCTCTGGAAACACCATATATTTT
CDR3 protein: CASSLFAGSGNTIYF

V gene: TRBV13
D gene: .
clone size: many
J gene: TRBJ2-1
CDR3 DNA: TGTGCCAGCAGCTTTAGAGAAGAGTACCTATCCTACAATGAGCAGTTCTTC
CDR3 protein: CASSFREEYLSYNEQFF

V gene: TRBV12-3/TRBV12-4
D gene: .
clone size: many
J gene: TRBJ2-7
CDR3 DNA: TGTGCCAGCAGTCGAGGTGACTCCTACGAGCAGTACTTC
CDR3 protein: CASSRGDSYEQYF

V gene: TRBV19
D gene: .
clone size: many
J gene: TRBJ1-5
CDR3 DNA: TGTGCCAGTAGTATAGGCCCCGAGCCCCAGCATTTT
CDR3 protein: CASSIGPEPQHF

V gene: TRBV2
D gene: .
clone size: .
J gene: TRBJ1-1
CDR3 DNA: TGTGCCAGCAGCCTATTACCGACCATGAACACTGAAGCTTTCTTT
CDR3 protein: CASSLLPTMNTEAFF

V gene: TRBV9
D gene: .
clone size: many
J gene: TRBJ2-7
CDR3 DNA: TGTGCCAGCAGCCCCGACCCGGGATTGAGTAACGAGCAGTACTTC
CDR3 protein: CASSPDPGLSNEQYF

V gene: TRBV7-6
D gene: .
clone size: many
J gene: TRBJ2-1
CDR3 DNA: TGTGCCAGCAGCTTAGGGGACCTGGTGGGACTCCCCCAATACAACAATGAGCAGTTCTTC
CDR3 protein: CASSLGDLVGLPQYNNEQFF

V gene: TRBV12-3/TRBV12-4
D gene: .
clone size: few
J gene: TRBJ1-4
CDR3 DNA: TGTGCCAGCAGTTTGGGTAGCTCTGGGGCTAATGAAAAACTGTTTTTT
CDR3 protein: CASSLGSSGANEKLFF

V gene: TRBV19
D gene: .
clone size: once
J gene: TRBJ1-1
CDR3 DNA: TGTACCAGTAGTATTGGGACAACGGGGAGTACTGAAGCTTTCTTT
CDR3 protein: CTSSIGTTGSTEAFF

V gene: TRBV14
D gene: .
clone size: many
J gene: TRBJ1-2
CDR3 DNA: TGTGCCAGCAGCCAAACGGAGGACGTTGGCTACACCTTC
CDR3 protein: CASSQTEDVGYTF

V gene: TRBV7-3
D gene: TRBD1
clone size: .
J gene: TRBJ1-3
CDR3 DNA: TGTGCCAGCAGCGAAGACACAGGGGGTGCAAACACCATATATTTT
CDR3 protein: CASSEDTGGANTIYF

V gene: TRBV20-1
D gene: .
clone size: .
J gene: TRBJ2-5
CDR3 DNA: TGCAGTGCTAGAGAAATGGTGGAGACCCAGTACTTC
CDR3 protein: CSAREMVETQYF

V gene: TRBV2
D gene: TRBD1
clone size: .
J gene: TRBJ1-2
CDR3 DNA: TGTGCCAGCAGTGGGGGACAGGGGGCCTATGGCTACACCTTC
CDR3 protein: CASSGGQGAYGYTF